This T cell receptor beta chain originates from a study of identical twins. In TCRdb, the 5' RACE reads were re-called with MiXCR into one record per CDR3 protein. This table holds 450,000 or so distinct CDR3 sequences, around 24% found once. The CDR3 extends over 13 amino acids. The germline V gene has CDR1 DFQATT and CDR2 SNEGSKA (reference sequence). The germline V and J ends were trimmed by 4 bases and 4 bases, with 11 bases remaining between them. These sequences were also reported in another study, on T cells expressing NK-cell markers.

V gene TRBV20-1 combines with J gene TRBJ2-1; D perhaps matches TRBD2 (5 bases). This clonotype originated in a woman aged 18-30 years in good health. The source material was CD4+ T cells sorted from blood. DNA of the CDR3: TGCAGTGCTACTCCGGCGGGTTACAATGAGCAGTTCTTC. It specifies CSATPAGYNEQFF.